This entry concerns a single T cell receptor (beta chain). Its antigen is undetermined. V shed 7 bases and J 8 bases; nucleotides not matched to a gene: 7. CDR3 size: 14 residues. Looked up from germline, CDR1 is WSHSY and CDR2 is SAAADI. Primers included in the PCR were 60 Vbeta and 13 Jbeta primers. The data were produced by immunoSEQ multiplex PCR, yet TCRdb's version contains in-frame clones alone and is incomplete. The sample holds about 200,000 clones, more than 75% seen once. This entry comes from a study of cytomegalovirus exposure and HLA in healthy donors. Study-level findings and limits: The study designated around 150 TCR beta chains cytomegalovirus-associated. In a later analysis, TCR beta V- and J-gene trimming showed a link to a missense DCLRE1C variant.

This clonotype originated in a woman aged 45-59 years in good health and CMV-seropositive. The chain has TRBV10-2 and TRBJ2-1, with 11 positions matching TRBD1. The sample was PBMCs. This CDR3 is CASKGTGGDDEQFF. CDR3 nucleotides: TGCGCCAGCAAAGGGACAGGGGGTGACGATGAGCAGTTCTTC.